This TCR beta chain was retrieved from a study of OX40 agonist ivuxolimab in advanced cancers. The assay was immunoSEQ multiplex PCR, and TCRdb's table has in-frame clones only and misses some. The table has under 85,000 clones, around 90% seen once. CDR1 is SGHTA, CDR2 FQGNSA, per germline. Trimming left V 3 bases short and J 8 bases short, with 14 bases between. This CDR3 spans 13 amino acids. This sample comprised CD4+ or CD8+ T cells sorted from blood, obtained in a trial of the OX40 agonist ivuxolimab. This chain uses TRBV7-2 with TRBJ2-7; D possibly matches TRBD1 or TRBD2 (5 bases each). The TCR originated in an adult with an advanced solid tumor such as melanoma, head and neck, liver or kidney cancer. The CDR3 reads CASSFAPRDQQYF. The CDR3 coding sequence is TGTGCCAGCAGCTTTGCCCCCAGGGACCAGCAGTACTTC.